The sequence of this T cell receptor beta chain was determined in a study of T cell responses to AZD1222 COVID-19 vaccine. The study, taken as a whole, reports: Spike-wide coverage was observed for vaccine-associated CD4 TCRs, with dominant responses at 160-218 and 743-854. Donors were chiefly white British, with a greater number of females, and clonal diversity was perhaps underestimated.

Libraries were prepared by immunoSEQ multiplex PCR; TCRdb keeps only in-frame clonotypes and omits some of them. The table shows some 90,000 clones, with roughly 88% occurring only once. CDR1 is KGHSH and CDR2 is LQKENI in the germline V gene. V dropped 6 bases and J dropped 2 bases, with 11 bases sitting between them. The CDR3 spans 15 residues. For this clone: The target antigen is unknown.

This specimen was peripheral blood, taken on day 0 of AZD1222 vaccination. The chain carries TRBV18 and TRBJ2-6; D perhaps matches TRBD1 (5 bases). The sequence came from an adult in good health. The CDR3 loop is CASSPRAAGANVLTF. CDR3 DNA sequence: TGTGCCAGCTCGCCCAGGGCGGCTGGGGCCAACGTCCTGACTTTC.